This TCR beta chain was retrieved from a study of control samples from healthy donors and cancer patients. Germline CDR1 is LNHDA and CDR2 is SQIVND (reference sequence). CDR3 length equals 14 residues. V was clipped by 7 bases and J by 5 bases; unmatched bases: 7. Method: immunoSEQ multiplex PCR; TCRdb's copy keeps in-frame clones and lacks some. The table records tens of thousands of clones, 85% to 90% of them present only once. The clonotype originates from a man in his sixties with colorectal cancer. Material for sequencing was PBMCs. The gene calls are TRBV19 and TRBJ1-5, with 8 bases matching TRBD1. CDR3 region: CASMGSGGYQPQHF. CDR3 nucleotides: TGTGCCAGTATGGGTTCAGGGGGCTATCAGCCCCAGCATTTT.